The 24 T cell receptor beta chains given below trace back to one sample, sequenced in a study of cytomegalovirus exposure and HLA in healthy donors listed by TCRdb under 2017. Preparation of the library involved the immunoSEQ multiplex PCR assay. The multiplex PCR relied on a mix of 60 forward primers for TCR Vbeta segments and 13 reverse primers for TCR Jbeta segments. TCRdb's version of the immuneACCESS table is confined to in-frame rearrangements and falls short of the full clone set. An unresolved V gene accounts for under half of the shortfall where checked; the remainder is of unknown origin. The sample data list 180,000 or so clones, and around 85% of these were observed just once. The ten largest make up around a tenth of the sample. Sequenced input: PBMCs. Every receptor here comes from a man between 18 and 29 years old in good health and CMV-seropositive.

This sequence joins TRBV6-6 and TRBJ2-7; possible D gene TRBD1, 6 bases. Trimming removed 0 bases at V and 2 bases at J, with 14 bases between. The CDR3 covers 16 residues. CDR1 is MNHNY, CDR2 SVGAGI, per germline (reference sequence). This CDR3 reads CASSYSFSGQTYEQYF. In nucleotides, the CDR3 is TGTGCCAGCAGTTACTCGTTCTCAGGACAGACCTACGAGCAGTACTTC.

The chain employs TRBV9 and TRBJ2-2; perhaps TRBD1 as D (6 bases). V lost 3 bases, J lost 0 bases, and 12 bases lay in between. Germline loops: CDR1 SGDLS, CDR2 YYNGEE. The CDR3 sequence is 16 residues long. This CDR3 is CASSGRGTPNTGELFF. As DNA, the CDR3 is TGTGCCAGCAGCGGAAGGGGGACCCCGAACACCGGGGAGCTGTTTTTT.

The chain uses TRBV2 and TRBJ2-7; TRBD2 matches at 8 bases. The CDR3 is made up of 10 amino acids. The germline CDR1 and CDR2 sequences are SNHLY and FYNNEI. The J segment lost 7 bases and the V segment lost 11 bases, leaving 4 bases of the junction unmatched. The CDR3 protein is CASGGREQYF. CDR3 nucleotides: TGTGCCTCGGGAGGGAGGGAGCAGTACTTC.

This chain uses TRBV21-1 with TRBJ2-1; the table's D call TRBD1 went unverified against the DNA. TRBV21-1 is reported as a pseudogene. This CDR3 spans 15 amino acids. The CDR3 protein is CASSRTGAHYNEQFF. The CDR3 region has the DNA TGTGCCAGCAGCAGAACAGGGGCACACTACAATGAGCAGTTCTTC.

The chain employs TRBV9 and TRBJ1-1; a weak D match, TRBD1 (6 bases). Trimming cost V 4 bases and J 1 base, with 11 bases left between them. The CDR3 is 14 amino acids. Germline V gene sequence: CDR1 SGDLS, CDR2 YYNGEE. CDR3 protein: CASSKQGTNTEAFF. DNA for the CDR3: TGTGCCAGCAGCAAACAGGGTACGAACACTGAAGCTTTCTTT. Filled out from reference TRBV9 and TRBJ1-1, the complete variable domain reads DSGVTQTPKHLITATGQRVTLRCSPRSGDLSVYWYQQSLDQGLQFLIQYYNGEERAKGNILERFSAQQFPDLHSELNLSSLELGDSALYFCASSKQGTNTEAFFGQGTRLTVV.

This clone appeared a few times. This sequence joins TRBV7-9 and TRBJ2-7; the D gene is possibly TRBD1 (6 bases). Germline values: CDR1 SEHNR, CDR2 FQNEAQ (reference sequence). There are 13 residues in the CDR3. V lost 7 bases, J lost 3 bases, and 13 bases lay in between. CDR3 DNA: TGTGCCAGCACCCCGACAGGTGACTACGAGCAGTACTTC. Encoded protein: CASTPTGDYEQYF.

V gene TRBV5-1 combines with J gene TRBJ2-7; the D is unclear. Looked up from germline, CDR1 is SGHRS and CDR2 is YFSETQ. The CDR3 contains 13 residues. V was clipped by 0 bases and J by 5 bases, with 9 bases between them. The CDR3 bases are TGCGCCAGCAGCTTGGGGGCCGTGGACGAGCAGTACTTC. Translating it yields CASSLGAVDEQYF.

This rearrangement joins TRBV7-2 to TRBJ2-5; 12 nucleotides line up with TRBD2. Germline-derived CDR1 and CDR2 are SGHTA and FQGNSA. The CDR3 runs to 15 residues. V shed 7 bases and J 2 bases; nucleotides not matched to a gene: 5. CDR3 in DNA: TGTGCCAGCACCCTAGCGGGGGGGCCTCAAGAGACCCAGTACTTC. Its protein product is CASTLAGGPQETQYF.

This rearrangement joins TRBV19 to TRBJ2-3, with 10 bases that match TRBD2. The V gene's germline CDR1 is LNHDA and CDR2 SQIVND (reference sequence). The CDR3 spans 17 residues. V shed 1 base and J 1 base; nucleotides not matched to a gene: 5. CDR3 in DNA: TGTGCCAGTAGTATAGTCCCCACTAGCGGGGGCACAGATACGCAGTATTTT. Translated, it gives CASSIVPTSGGTDTQYF.

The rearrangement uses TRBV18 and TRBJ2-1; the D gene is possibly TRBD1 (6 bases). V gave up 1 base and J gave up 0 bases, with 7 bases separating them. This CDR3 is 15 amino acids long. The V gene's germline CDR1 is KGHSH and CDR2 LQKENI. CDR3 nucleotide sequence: TGTGCCAGCTCACCACTCAGGGGCTCCTACAATGAGCAGTTCTTC. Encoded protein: CASSPLRGSYNEQFF. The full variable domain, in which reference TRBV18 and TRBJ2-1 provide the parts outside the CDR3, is NAGVMQNPRHLVRRRGQEARLRCSPMKGHSHVYWYRQLPEEGLKFMVYLQKENIIDESGMPKERFSAEFPKEGPSILRIQQVVRGDSAAYFCASSPLRGSYNEQFFGPGTRLTVL.

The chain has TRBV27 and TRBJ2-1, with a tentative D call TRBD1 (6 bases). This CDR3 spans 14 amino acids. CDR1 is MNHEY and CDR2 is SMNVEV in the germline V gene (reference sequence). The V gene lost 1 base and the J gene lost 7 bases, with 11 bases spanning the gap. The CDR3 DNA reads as TGTGCCAGCAGTTTATTACAGGGAATTAATGAGCAGTTCTTC. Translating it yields CASSLLQGINEQFF.

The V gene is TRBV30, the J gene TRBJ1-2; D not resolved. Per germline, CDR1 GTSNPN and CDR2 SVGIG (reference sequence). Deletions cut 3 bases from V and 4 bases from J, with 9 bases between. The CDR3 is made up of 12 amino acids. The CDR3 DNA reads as TGTGCCTGGAGCAACGGTTTCTATGGCTACACCTTC. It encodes CAWSNGFYGYTF.

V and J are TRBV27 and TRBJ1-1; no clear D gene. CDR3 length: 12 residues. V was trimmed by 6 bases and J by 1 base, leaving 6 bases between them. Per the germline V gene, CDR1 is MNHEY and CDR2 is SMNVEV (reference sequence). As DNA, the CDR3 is TGTGCCAGCAGGCGTACGAACACTGAAGCTTTCTTT. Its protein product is CASRRTNTEAFF.

The CDR3 DNA reads as TGTGCCATCAGCCGGACAGGAGGAGACACTGAAGCTTTCTTT. Encoded protein: CAISRTGGDTEAFF. The genes are TRBV10-3 and TRBJ1-1; TRBD1 agrees at 7 bases. The trim removed 6 bases at V and 3 bases at J, leaving 7 bases unmatched. The germline V gene has CDR1 ENHRY and CDR2 SYGVKD. This CDR3 comprises 14 residues.

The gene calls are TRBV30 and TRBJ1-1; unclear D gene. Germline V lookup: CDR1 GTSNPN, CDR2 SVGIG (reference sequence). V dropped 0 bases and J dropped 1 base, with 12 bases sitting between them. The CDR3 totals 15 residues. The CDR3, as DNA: TGTGCCTGGAGTGTAAAGGGAGCCAAGAACACTGAAGCTTTCTTT. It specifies CAWSVKGAKNTEAFF.

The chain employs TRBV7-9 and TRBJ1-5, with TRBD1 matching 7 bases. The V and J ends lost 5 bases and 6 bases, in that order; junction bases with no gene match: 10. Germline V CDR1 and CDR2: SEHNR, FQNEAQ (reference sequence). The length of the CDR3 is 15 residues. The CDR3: CASSPDRAGSQPQHF. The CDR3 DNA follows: TGTGCCAGCAGCCCCGACAGGGCTGGCAGTCAGCCCCAGCATTTT.

CDR3 sequence reads: CASSPGSVNQPQHF. CDR3 bases: TGTGCCAGCTCACCAGGGAGTGTCAATCAGCCCCAGCATTTT. V gene TRBV18 combines with J gene TRBJ1-5; D not resolved. Trimming left V 2 bases short and J 3 bases short, with 8 bases between. The CDR3 totals 14 residues. Germline V lookup: CDR1 KGHSH, CDR2 LQKENI.

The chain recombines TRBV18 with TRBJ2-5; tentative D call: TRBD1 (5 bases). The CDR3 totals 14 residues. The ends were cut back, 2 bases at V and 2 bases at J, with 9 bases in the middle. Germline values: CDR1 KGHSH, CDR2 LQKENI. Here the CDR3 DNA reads TGTGCCAGCTCACCATGGGCAGGGCAAGAGACCCAGTACTTC. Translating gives CASSPWAGQETQYF.

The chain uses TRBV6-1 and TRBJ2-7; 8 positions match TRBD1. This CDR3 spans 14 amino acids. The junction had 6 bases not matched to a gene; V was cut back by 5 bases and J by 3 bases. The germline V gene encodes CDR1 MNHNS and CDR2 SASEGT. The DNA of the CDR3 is TGTGCCAGCAGTAATCAGGGGGCGTACTACGAGCAGTACTTC. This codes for CASSNQGAYYEQYF.

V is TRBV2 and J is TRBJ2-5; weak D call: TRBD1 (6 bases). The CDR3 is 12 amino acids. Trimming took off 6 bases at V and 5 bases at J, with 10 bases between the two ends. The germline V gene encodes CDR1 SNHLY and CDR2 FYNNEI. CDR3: CASSLDRETQYF. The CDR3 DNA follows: TGTGCCAGCAGCCTCGACAGGGAGACCCAGTACTTC. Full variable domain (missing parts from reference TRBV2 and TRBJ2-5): EPEVTQTPSHQVTQMGQEVILRCVPISNHLYFYWYRQILGQKVEFLVSFYNNEISEKSEIFDDQFSVERPDGSNFTLKIRSTKLEDSAMYFCASSLDRETQYFGPGTRLLVL.

The CDR3 DNA reads as TGCGCCAGCAGCCAAGATGCGGCAACGGGTTTGGCCTACAATGAGCAGTTCTTC. It yields the protein CASSQDAATGLAYNEQFF. The chain is built from TRBV4-3 and TRBJ2-1, with D unclear. Deletions cut 0 bases from V and 2 bases from J, with 17 bases between. CDR1 is LGHNA, CDR2 YSLEER, per germline. The CDR3 length is 18 residues.

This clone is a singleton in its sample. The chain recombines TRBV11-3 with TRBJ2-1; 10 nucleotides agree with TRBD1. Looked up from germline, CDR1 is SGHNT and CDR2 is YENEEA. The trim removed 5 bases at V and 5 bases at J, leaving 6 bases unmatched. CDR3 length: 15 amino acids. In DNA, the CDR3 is TGTGCCAGCAGCCCGGGACAGGGGACCGACAATGAGCAGTTCTTC. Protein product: CASSPGQGTDNEQFF.

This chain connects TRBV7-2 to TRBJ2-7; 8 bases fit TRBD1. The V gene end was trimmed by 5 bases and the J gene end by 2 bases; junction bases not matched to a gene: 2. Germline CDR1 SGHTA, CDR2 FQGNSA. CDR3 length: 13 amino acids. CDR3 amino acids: CASSLQGAYEQYF. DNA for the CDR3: TGTGCCAGCAGCCTACAGGGGGCCTACGAGCAGTACTTC.

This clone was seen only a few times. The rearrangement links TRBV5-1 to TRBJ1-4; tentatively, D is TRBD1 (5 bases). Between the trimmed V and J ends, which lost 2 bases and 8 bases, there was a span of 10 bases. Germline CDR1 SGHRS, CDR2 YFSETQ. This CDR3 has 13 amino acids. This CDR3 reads CASSLQVGEKLFF. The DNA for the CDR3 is TGCGCCAGCAGCTTACAGGTGGGGGAAAAACTGTTTTTT. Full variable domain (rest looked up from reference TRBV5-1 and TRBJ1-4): KAGVTQTPRYLIKTRGQQVTLSCSPISGHRSVSWYQQTPGQGLQFLFEYFSETQRNKGNFPGRFSGRQFSNSRSEMNVSTLELGDSALYLCASSLQVGEKLFFGSGTQLSVL.